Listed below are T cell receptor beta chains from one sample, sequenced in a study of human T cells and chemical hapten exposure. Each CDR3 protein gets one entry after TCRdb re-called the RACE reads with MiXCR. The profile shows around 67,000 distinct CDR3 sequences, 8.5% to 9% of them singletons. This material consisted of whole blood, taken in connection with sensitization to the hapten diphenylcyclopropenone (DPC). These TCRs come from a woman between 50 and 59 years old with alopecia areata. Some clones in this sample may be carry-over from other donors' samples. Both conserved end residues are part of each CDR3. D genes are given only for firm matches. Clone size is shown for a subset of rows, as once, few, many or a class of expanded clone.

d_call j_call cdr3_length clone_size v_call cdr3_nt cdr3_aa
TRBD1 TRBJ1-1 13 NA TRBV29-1 TGCAGCGCTAGGACAGGGGAGAACACTGAAGCTTTCTTT CSARTGENTEAFF
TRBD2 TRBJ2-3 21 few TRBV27 TGTGCCAGCAGTTTATCGATGCTAGCGGGAGGGTTGGGGTCTAGCACAGATACGCAGTATTTT CASSLSMLAGGLGSSTDTQYF
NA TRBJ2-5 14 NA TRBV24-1 TGTGCCACCAGTGAAGAGGGGAGGCTAGAGACCCAGTACTTC CATSEEGRLETQYF
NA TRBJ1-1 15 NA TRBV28 TGTGCCAGCAGCCCCCTAGGAGGGGTGAACACTGAAGCTTTCTTT CASSPLGGVNTEAFF
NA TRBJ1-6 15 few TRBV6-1 TGTGCCAGTACGTCCGAAGGGGGCTATAATTCACCCCTCCACTTT CASTSEGGYNSPLHF
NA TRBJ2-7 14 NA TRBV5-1 TGCGCCAGCAGTTTGGCGGCGGGGTCGGATGAGCAGTACTTC CASSLAAGSDEQYF
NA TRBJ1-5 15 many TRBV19 TGTGCCAGTAGTATAGCAACCTATAGCAATCAGCCCCAGCATTTT CASSIATYSNQPQHF
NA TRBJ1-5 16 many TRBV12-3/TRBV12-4 TGTGCCAGCAGCGCCGACAGAGCCCGGGGCAATCAGCCCCAGCATTTT CASSADRARGNQPQHF
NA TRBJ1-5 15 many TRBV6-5 TGTGCCAGCAGTGGGACCCCGGGAAGCAATCAGCCCCAGCATTTT CASSGTPGSNQPQHF
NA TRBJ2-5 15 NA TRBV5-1 TGCGCCAGCAGCCCGGGGAGACAGTTCGGGGAGACCCAGTACTTC CASSPGRQFGETQYF
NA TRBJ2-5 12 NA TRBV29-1 TGCAGCGTTGCCCCAGGGAGTAAGACCCAGTACTTC CSVAPGSKTQYF
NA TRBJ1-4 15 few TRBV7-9 TGTGCCAGCAGCGCTTGGGATCGATCAGGGGAAAAACTGTTTTTT CASSAWDRSGEKLFF
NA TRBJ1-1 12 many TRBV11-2 TGTGCCAGCGGACAACTGAACACTGAAGCTTTCTTT CASGQLNTEAFF
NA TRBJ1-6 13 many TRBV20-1 TGCAGTGCTAGAGGCCCTTATAATTCACCCCTCCACTTT CSARGPYNSPLHF
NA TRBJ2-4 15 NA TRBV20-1 TGCAGTGCTAGAGGAGGGACTGCCGGGGGAGACATTCAGTACTTC CSARGGTAGGDIQYF
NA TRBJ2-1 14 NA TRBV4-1 TGCGCCAGCAGCCAAGATCAACAGGGAGGTGAGCAGTTCTTC CASSQDQQGGEQFF
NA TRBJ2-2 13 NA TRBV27 TGTGCCAGCAGTTTACAGGACACCGGGGAGCTGTTTTTT CASSLQDTGELFF
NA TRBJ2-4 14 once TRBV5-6 TGTGCCAGCAGTTTCGGAAGGGGAGGAAACATTCAGTACTTC CASSFGRGGNIQYF
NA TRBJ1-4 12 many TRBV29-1 TGCAGCGTGCTGAGTGGGCATGAAAAACTGTTTTTT CSVLSGHEKLFF
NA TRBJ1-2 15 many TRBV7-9 TGTGCCAGCAGCTTGTCCTGGGACCCGGGTTATGGCTACACCTTC CASSLSWDPGYGYTF
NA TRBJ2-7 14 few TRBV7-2 TGTGCCAGCAGCTTGGAGGATTACTCCTACGAGCAGTACTTC CASSLEDYSYEQYF
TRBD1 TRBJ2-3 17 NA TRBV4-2 TGTGCCAGCAGCCAGAGGAAGGGACAGGGAGACACAGATACGCAGTATTTT CASSQRKGQGDTDTQYF
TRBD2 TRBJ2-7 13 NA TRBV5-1 TGCGCCAGCAGCTACGGGGGGGCCTACGAGCAGTACTTC CASSYGGAYEQYF
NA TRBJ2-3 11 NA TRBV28 TGTGCCAGCAGTTTTGTAGATACGCAGTATTTT CASSFVDTQYF
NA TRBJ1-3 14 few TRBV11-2 TGTGCCAGCAGCTTAGAAGGCTCTGGAAACACCATATATTTT CASSLEGSGNTIYF
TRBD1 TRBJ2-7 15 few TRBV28 TGTGCCAGCACCACTGGACAGGGGAAGACCTACGAGCAGTACTTC CASTTGQGKTYEQYF
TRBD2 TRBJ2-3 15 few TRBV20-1 TGCAGTGCTCGAGGACTAGCGGGGGGGGAAGATACGCAGTATTTT CSARGLAGGEDTQYF
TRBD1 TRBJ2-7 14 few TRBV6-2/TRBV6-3 TGTGCCAGCAGTTACTCGCGGCCAGGGGGCGAGCAGTACTTC CASSYSRPGGEQYF
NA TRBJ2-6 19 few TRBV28 TGTGCCAGCAGCCAAACCCGAGCAGGGAGCCGCTCTGGGGCCAACGTCCTGACTTTC CASSQTRAGSRSGANVLTF
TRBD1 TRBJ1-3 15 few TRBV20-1 TGCAGTGCTCCGGACAGGGGCACCTCTGGAAACACCATATATTTT CSAPDRGTSGNTIYF
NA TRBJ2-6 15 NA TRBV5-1 TGCGCCAGCAGCGTAGACAGGACTGGGGCCAACGTCCTGACTTTC CASSVDRTGANVLTF
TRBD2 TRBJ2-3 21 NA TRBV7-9 TGTGCCAGCAGCCCCACCGGGGCCGGACTAGCGGGAGAACGCAGCACAGATACGCAGTATTTT CASSPTGAGLAGERSTDTQYF
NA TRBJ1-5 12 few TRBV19 TGTGCCAGTAGTATCGGGTATCAGCCCCAGCATTTT CASSIGYQPQHF
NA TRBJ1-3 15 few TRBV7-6 TGTGCCAGCAGCTCGACAGCCAGCTCTGGAAACACCATATATTTT CASSSTASSGNTIYF
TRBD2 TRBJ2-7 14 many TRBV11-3 TGTGCCAGCAGCTTAGGCGGGAGTGGGTACGAGCAGTACTTC CASSLGGSGYEQYF
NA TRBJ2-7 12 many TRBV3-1 TGTGCCACGGCGGACAGTACCTACGAGCAGTACTTC CATADSTYEQYF
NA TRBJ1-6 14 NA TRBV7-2 TGTGCCAGCAGCTTAGGGGGGTCAGGTTCACCCCTCCACTTT CASSLGGSGSPLHF
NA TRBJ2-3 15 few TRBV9 TGTGCCAGCAGCATAGGGCAGGGGAGCACAGATACGCAGTATTTT CASSIGQGSTDTQYF
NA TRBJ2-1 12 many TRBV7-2 TGTGCCAGCAGCTCCTCCCGGCAGGAGCAGTTCTTC CASSSSRQEQFF
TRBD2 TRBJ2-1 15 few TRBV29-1 TGCAGCGTGGCACTAGCGGACCGCTCCTACAATGAGCAGTTCTTC CSVALADRSYNEQFF
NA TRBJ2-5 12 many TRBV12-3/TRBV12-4 TGTGCCAGCTCCGCCGCGGGGGAGACCCAGTACTTC CASSAAGETQYF
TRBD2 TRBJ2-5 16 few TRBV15 TGTGCCACCAGCTCTGGGACTAGCGGGGGTAGAGAGACCCAGTACTTC CATSSGTSGGRETQYF
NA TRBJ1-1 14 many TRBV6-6 TGTGCCAGCAGGCCGGGACGGGTCGGCACTGAAGCTTTCTTT CASRPGRVGTEAFF
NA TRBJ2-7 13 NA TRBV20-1 TGCAGTGCGGTGCCGCGAGCCACCTACGAGCAGTACTTC CSAVPRATYEQYF
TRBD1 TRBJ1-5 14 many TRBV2 TGTGCCAGCAATGAGGACAGGGGGGATCAGCCCCAGCATTTT CASNEDRGDQPQHF
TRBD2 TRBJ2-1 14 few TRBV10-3 TGTGCCATCAGTTTAGCGGGTTCCTACAATGAGCAGTTCTTC CAISLAGSYNEQFF
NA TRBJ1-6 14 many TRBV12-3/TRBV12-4 TGTGCCAGCAGTTTCTCGGCAGGGGCCTCACCCCTCCACTTT CASSFSAGASPLHF
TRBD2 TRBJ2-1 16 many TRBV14 TGTGCCAGCAGCCAAGATCAGACTAGCGGAGTACATGAGCAGTTCTTC CASSQDQTSGVHEQFF
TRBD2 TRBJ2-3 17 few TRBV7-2 TGTGCCAGCAGCTTGTGGCTAGCGGGGGGGCCCCCAGATACGCAGTATTTT CASSLWLAGGPPDTQYF
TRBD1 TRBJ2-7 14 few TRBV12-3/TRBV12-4 TGTGCCAGCAGTATTCGACAGGGGGGTAGAGAGCAGTACTTC CASSIRQGGREQYF
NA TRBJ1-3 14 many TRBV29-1 TGCAGCGCCGCGACTAGAAATGGGGGAAACACCATATATTTT CSAATRNGGNTIYF
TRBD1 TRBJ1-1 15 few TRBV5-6 TGTGCCAGCAGCCCACCACAGGGGGAGGTCACTGAAGCTTTCTTT CASSPPQGEVTEAFF